These 30 T cell receptor beta chains were sequenced from one sample in a study of cytomegalovirus exposure and HLA in healthy donors. In the PCR, 60 Vbeta and 13 Jbeta primers were used. Data came from immunoSEQ multiplex PCR; TCRdb stores just in-frame clones and leaves some out. The sample lists tens of thousands of clones; 73% were seen once. Specimen: PBMCs. These receptors were collected from a man aged 50 to 59 in good health and CMV-seronegative.

V gene TRBV10-3 combines with J gene TRBJ2-3, with D unresolved. This CDR3 spans 11 amino acids. CDR1 and CDR2 (germline): ENHRY, SYGVKD. Trimming removed 4 bases at V and 3 bases at J, with 2 bases between. The CDR3 spells CAISATDTQYF. The DNA for the CDR3 is TGTGCCATCAGTGCGACAGATACGCAGTATTTT.

The chain recombines TRBV21-1 with TRBJ1-5; the table names TRBD1, a call not compared with the DNA. TRBV21-1 is recorded as a pseudogene. There are 17 residues in the CDR3. CDR3: CASSKVRQAHSNQPQHF. For the CDR3, the DNA is TGTGCCAGCAGCAAAGTTAGGCAGGCCCATAGCAATCAGCCCCAGCATTTT.

This clone has just a few counts. The CDR3 reads CASRSDRSDTQYF. DNA for the CDR3: TGCGCCAGCAGATCCGACAGGTCGGATACGCAGTATTTT. V and J are TRBV5-1 and TRBJ2-3; perhaps TRBD1 as D (6 bases). This CDR3 comprises 13 residues. Per the germline V gene, CDR1 is SGHRS and CDR2 is YFSETQ. The V and J ends lost 5 bases and 6 bases respectively, with 13 bases between them.

This clone was observed a handful of times. The chain links TRBV5-1 to TRBJ1-3, with a tentative D call TRBD1 (5 bases). Germline V gives CDR1 SGHRS, CDR2 YFSETQ. The length of the CDR3 is 14 residues. The V and J ends lost 1 base and 2 bases respectively, with 7 bases between them. CDR3 in DNA: TGCGCCAGCAGCTTGCGGGGGGCTGGAAACACCATATATTTT. Protein sequence: CASSLRGAGNTIYF.

The chain has TRBV5-6 and TRBJ1-4; D gene ambiguous. The germline V and J ends were trimmed by 0 bases and 8 bases, with 14 bases remaining between them. The germline CDR1 and CDR2 sequences are SGHDT and YYEEEE. This CDR3 region has 15 residues. CDR3 nucleotide sequence: TGTGCCAGCAGCTTGGCGGGGTCCCCCTCCGAAAAACTGTTTTTT. This translates into CASSLAGSPSEKLFF.

CDR3 amino acids: CASSLRQAGYGYTF. In nucleotides, the CDR3 is TGTGCCAGCAGCCTACGACAGGCTGGCTATGGCTACACCTTC. The V call is TRBV7-2, the J call TRBJ1-2; possibly TRBD1 for D (6 bases). The CDR3 length is 14 residues. V was pared by 5 bases and J by 4 bases, with 14 bases between. Germline CDR1 SGHTA, CDR2 FQGNSA.

The chain is built from TRBV5-1 and TRBJ1-2; TRBD1 might be the D (6 bases). Trimming removed 2 bases at V and 7 bases at J, with 18 bases between. CDR3 length: 15 amino acids. Germline CDR1 and CDR2: SGHRS and YFSETQ. The CDR3 nucleotides are TGCGCCAGCAGCTTTACACCGGACAGCGATGGTGGCTACACCTTC. This translates into CASSFTPDSDGGYTF.

This clone appeared a few times. The chain carries TRBV5-6 and TRBJ2-3; TRBD2 might be the D (6 bases). The CDR3 runs 13 residues. The V gene lost 4 bases and the J gene lost 2 bases, with 8 bases spanning the gap. Germline loops: CDR1 SGHDT, CDR2 YYEEEE. The CDR3 region has the DNA TGTGCCAGCAGCAGGGACTTCACAGATACGCAGTATTTT. Translated, it gives CASSRDFTDTQYF.

The chain is built from TRBV6-5 and TRBJ1-4; no clear D gene. Trimming left V 0 bases short and J 1 base short, with 6 bases between. The CDR3 runs 15 residues. The germline V gene has CDR1 MNHEY and CDR2 SVGAGI. This CDR3 reads CASSYSRLTNEKLFF. CDR3 sequence (DNA): TGTGCCAGCAGTTACTCTCGGTTAACTAATGAAAAACTGTTTTTT.

There are a few counts of this clone. This chain links TRBV10-3 with TRBJ1-2; 9 nucleotides align to TRBD1. The CDR3 loop spans 13 amino acids. Germline CDR1 is ENHRY and CDR2 is SYGVKD. Unmatched junction bases numbered 1, after V lost 4 bases and J lost 4 bases. The CDR3 DNA reads as TGTGCCATCAGTGGGGACAGGGCCTATGGCTACACCTTC. This sequence encodes CAISGDRAYGYTF.

The rearrangement joins TRBV27 to TRBJ1-2; D perhaps matches TRBD1 (5 bases). The CDR3 extends over 14 amino acids. The germline CDR1 and CDR2 sequences are MNHEY and SMNVEV (reference sequence). V was trimmed by 0 bases and J by 6 bases, leaving 11 bases between them. Here the CDR3 reads CASSLSTGANGYTF. CDR3 DNA: TGTGCCAGCAGTTTATCAACAGGCGCAAATGGCTACACCTTC.

This sequence joins TRBV7-2 and TRBJ2-2; 8 bases fit TRBD2. This CDR3 has 16 residues. J lost 5 bases, V lost 4 bases, and 9 bases had no gene match. The germline gives CDR1 SGHTA, CDR2 FQGNSA. The CDR3 is CASSWGRGLGTGELFF. CDR3 nucleotide sequence: TGTGCCAGCAGCTGGGGAAGGGGACTAGGAACCGGGGAGCTGTTTTTT.

The chain links TRBV5-1 to TRBJ2-2; D gene uncertain. In germline, CDR1 is SGHRS, CDR2 YFSETQ. The CDR3 is made up of 15 amino acids. V was trimmed by 0 bases and J by 2 bases, leaving 8 bases between them. CDR3 nucleotide sequence: TGCGCCAGCAGCTTGGATCAGTCCAACACCGGGGAGCTGTTTTTT. It translates to CASSLDQSNTGELFF.

V usage is TRBV19 and J usage is TRBJ1-5; D not resolved. The length of the CDR3 is 15 residues. With 3 bases removed from V and 7 bases from J, the gap between germline ends came to 16 bases. Germline V lookup: CDR1 LNHDA, CDR2 SQIVND (reference sequence). CDR3 in amino acids: CASSILFSEWQPQHF. The CDR3 nucleotides read TGTGCCAGTAGTATCTTGTTCTCGGAGTGGCAGCCCCAGCATTTT.

J is TRBJ2-7 and V is TRBV5-1; the match to TRBD2 covers 9 bases. V shed 0 bases, J shed 3 bases, and the junction held 4 bases outside the gene matches. The CDR3 length is 15 residues. CDR1 and CDR2 (germline): SGHRS, YFSETQ. The CDR3 DNA reads as TGCGCCAGCAGCTTGGAGTTAGCGGGGGTCTACGAGCAGTACTTC. This translates into CASSLELAGVYEQYF.

Only a few counts were recorded for this clone. The rearrangement joins TRBV7-9 to TRBJ1-2; 8 nucleotides line up with TRBD1. The CDR3 has 18 amino acids. Germline assignment: CDR1 SEHNR and CDR2 FQNEAQ (reference sequence). V was clipped by 2 bases and J by 0 bases; unmatched bases: 11. The CDR3 loop reads CASSLPRQGSGANYGYTF. Here the CDR3 DNA reads TGTGCCAGCAGCTTACCGAGACAGGGGAGCGGGGCTAACTATGGCTACACCTTC.

The rearrangement links TRBV10-3 to TRBJ1-6; possible D gene TRBD1, 6 bases. The length of the CDR3 is 14 residues. Trimming left V 7 bases short and J 11 bases short, with 18 bases between. CDR1 and CDR2 from the germline V gene are ENHRY and SYGVKD. CDR3 sequence (DNA): TGTGCCATCACCCCCCAACAGGGCAGAACACCCCTCCACTTT. It translates to CAITPQQGRTPLHF.

The V gene is TRBV28, the J gene TRBJ1-1; the D gene is possibly TRBD1 (6 bases). Germline V gives CDR1 MDHEN, CDR2 SYDVKM. V dropped 3 bases and J dropped 8 bases, with 10 bases sitting between them. The CDR3 is made up of 12 amino acids. CDR3 sequence (DNA): TGTGCCAGCAGTTTGGGGGCGAAGGAAGCTTTCTTT. Protein sequence: CASSLGAKEAFF.

The J gene is TRBJ2-1, the V gene TRBV6-1; TRBD1 aligns across 7 bases. With 6 bases clipped from V and 12 bases from J, the junction kept 5 bases outside the gene matches. Per the germline V gene, CDR1 is MNHNS and CDR2 is SASEGT. This CDR3 region has 11 residues. For the CDR3, the DNA is TGTGCCAGCAGCCGGGACAGCGGGCAGTTCTTC. Amino acid sequence: CASSRDSGQFF.

The chain couples TRBV5-1 to TRBJ2-7; maybe TRBD2 (5 bases). This CDR3 comprises 12 residues. V shed 0 bases and J shed 5 bases, with 6 bases lying between them. Germline CDR1 and CDR2: SGHRS and YFSETQ. CDR3 bases: TGCGCCAGCAGCTTGGCCGGGAACGAGCAGTACTTC. It specifies CASSLAGNEQYF.

The V gene is TRBV27, the J gene TRBJ1-6; 7 positions agree with TRBD1. Germline-derived CDR1 and CDR2 are MNHEY and SMNVEV (reference sequence). V gave up 5 bases and J gave up 5 bases; unmatched junction bases: 3. The CDR3 is 14 residues long. The DNA of the CDR3 is TGTGCCAGCAGTCCGGGACAGCATAATTCACCCCTCCACTTT. Its protein product is CASSPGQHNSPLHF.

The V call is TRBV7-9, the J call TRBJ1-3; D gene uncertain. The CDR3 has 16 amino acids. Germline V gene lookup returns CDR1 SEHNR and CDR2 FQNEAQ (reference sequence). V was clipped by 5 bases and J by 0 bases, with 14 bases between them. The CDR3 DNA follows: TGTGCCAGCAGCACCTTTCAGATTCTCTCTGGAAACACCATATATTTT. Its protein product is CASSTFQILSGNTIYF.

The chain links TRBV14 to TRBJ1-2, with 7 bases aligning to TRBD1. Germline trimming cut 4 bases from V and 8 bases from J; bases unmatched to any gene: 19. CDR3 length: 17 amino acids. Germline V gene sequence: CDR1 SGHDN, CDR2 FVKESK. CDR3: CASSPRSFLTGDDGYTF. The CDR3 coding sequence is TGTGCCAGCAGCCCGCGATCCTTTCTCACAGGGGATGACGGCTACACCTTC.

The rearrangement links TRBV7-3 to TRBJ2-7, with TRBD2 matching 8 bases. The junction had 5 bases not matched to a gene; V was cut back by 4 bases and J by 6 bases. Germline values: CDR1 SGHTA, CDR2 FQGTGA. CDR3 length equals 13 residues. The CDR3 loop reads CASSSGTRFEQYF. The CDR3 DNA reads as TGTGCCAGCAGCTCCGGGACTAGGTTCGAGCAGTACTTC.

This clone was detected once. V is TRBV27 and J is TRBJ1-5, with D possibly TRBD1 on 5 matching bases. This CDR3 contains 14 residues. Germline V gene lookup returns CDR1 MNHEY and CDR2 SMNVEV (reference sequence). Trimming took off 9 bases at V and 0 bases at J, with 12 bases between the two ends. CDR3 region: CASHKGYSNQPQHF. In DNA, the CDR3 is TGTGCCAGTCATAAGGGGTATAGCAATCAGCCCCAGCATTTT.

The table lists this clone with a count of one. The chain employs TRBV7-2 and TRBJ1-1; 8 positions match TRBD1. The junction had 4 bases not matched to a gene; V was cut back by 6 bases and J by 4 bases. Per germline, CDR1 SGHTA and CDR2 FQGNSA. This CDR3 region has 13 residues. In DNA, the CDR3 is TGTGCCAGCAGGCAACAGGGGGGCACTGAAGCTTTCTTT. Its translation is CASRQQGGTEAFF.

This clone showed up just once. The chain links TRBV30 to TRBJ2-3; TRBD2 matches 9 bases. The CDR3 covers 13 residues. The junction had 4 bases not matched to a gene; V was cut back by 4 bases and J by 5 bases. Germline V gives CDR1 GTSNPN, CDR2 SVGIG (reference sequence). The CDR3 DNA sequence: TGTGCCTGGAAATGGCGGGGGGGAGATACGCAGTATTTT. Its protein is CAWKWRGGDTQYF.

This chain links TRBV27 with TRBJ2-7; weak D call: TRBD2 (7 bases). V gave up 6 bases and J gave up 6 bases, with 15 bases separating them. The CDR3 runs 13 residues. Germline V gene sequence: CDR1 MNHEY, CDR2 SMNVEV (reference sequence). In DNA form, the CDR3 reads TGTGCCAGCAGATGGGGGGGGGCCAGCGAGCAGTACTTC. This codes for CASRWGGASEQYF.

V and J are TRBV18 and TRBJ2-5; D is undetermined. There are 16 residues in the CDR3. V lost 1 base, J lost 5 bases, and 17 bases lay in between. Germline CDR1 and CDR2: KGHSH and LQKENI. The CDR3 bases are TGTGCCAGCTCACCACTAAATACGGTCGCCGGGGAGACCCAGTACTTC. Translated, it gives CASSPLNTVAGETQYF.

This clone has just a few counts. J is TRBJ1-1 and V is TRBV7-3; D not resolved. Germline V lookup: CDR1 SGHTA, CDR2 FQGTGA. The V end lost 3 bases, the J end lost 6 bases, and 5 bases lay between the germline ends. The length of the CDR3 is 11 residues. The CDR3 DNA is TGTGCCAGCAGCTTCTATTCTGAAGCTTTCTTT. It is translated as CASSFYSEAFF.